This T cell receptor (beta chain) was captured by sequencing in a study of cytomegalovirus exposure and HLA in healthy donors. The overall study: The roughly 120 validation repertoires used the same platform as the roughly 620 first-cohort repertoires, a later analysis reported.

Regarding this clone: Its target is not known.

While the first cohort had 700 or so subjects, the donors belonged to the separate validation cohort of over a hundred subjects. TCRdb's table, derived via immunoSEQ multiplex PCR, lists solely in-frame clones and lacks some. The sample lists some 70,000 clones; approximately 97% were seen once. V was shortened by 0 bases and J by 5 bases, with 13 bases between the two germline ends. Germline CDR1 is MNHEY and CDR2 is SMNVEV (reference sequence). This CDR3 region has 16 residues. Study-level results: High sensitivity and specificity were reportedly achieved when the classifier diagnosed cytomegalovirus status. According to a subsequent analysis, TCR clusters from the first cohort were inclined to appear together in the 120 validation repertoires.

Sequences were obtained from PBMCs. The clonotype originates from a man in his late teens or twenties in good health and CMV-seronegative. The V gene is TRBV27, the J gene TRBJ2-2; weak D call: TRBD1 (6 bases). The CDR3 protein is CASSLSRGILTGELFF. The CDR3 DNA reads TGTGCCAGCAGTTTATCGAGGGGGATCCTAACCGGGGAGCTGTTTTTT.